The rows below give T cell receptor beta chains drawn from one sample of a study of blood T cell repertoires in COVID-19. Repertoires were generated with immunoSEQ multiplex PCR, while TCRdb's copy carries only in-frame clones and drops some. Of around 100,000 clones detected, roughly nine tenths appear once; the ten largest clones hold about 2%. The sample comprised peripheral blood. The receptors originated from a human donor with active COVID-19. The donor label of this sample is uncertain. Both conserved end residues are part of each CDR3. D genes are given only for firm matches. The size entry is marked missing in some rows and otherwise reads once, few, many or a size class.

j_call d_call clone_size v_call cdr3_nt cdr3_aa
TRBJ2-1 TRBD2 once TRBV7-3 TGTGCCAGCAGCATTAGCGGGGGCTCCTACAATGAGCAGTTCTTC CASSISGGSYNEQFF
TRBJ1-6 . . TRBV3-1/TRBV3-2 TGTGCCAGCAGCCAAGATAGGAGCTCCTATAATTCACCCCTCCACTTT CASSQDRSSYNSPLHF
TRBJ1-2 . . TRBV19 TGTGCCAGTAGTATTGGGGAGGTGGACGGCTACACCTTC CASSIGEVDGYTF
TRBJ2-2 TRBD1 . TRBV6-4 TGTGCCAACGGGACAGGGGACACCGGGGAGCTGTTTTTT CANGTGDTGELFF
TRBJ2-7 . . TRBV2 TGTGCCAGCAGCGCAGTGACTTACGAGCAGTACTTC CASSAVTYEQYF
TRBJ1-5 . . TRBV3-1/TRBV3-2 TGTGCCAGCAGCCAAGAAACTATCGATCAGCCCCAGCATTTT CASSQETIDQPQHF
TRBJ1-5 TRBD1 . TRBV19 TGTGCCAGTAGTAGTCGGACAGGGTGGGATAGCAATCAGCCCCAGCATTTT CASSSRTGWDSNQPQHF
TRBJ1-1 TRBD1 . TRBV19 TGTGCCTGTAGGACCGGGACAGAGGGCACTGAAGCTTTCTTT CACRTGTEGTEAFF
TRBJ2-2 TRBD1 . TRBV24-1 TGTGCCGCCGGGCCCGGGACAGGGGTCCCCGGGGAGCTGTTTTTT CAAGPGTGVPGELFF
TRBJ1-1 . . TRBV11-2 TGTGCCAGCAGCCCCGACACGGTCGGTGCTGAAGCTTTCTTT CASSPDTVGAEAFF
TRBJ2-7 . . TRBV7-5 TGTGTCAGAAGCTTAGGCCAACTTCCGGGACAGGGCTCCTACGAGCAGTACTTC CVRSLGQLPGQGSYEQYF
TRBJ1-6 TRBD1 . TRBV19 TGTGCCAGTAGTGGGGCAGGGGGCAGTAATTCACCCCTCCACTTT CASSGAGGSNSPLHF
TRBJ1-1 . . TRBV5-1 TGCGCCAGCAGCTTAGCAGGGATCAATTCCGCTGAAGCTTTCTTT CASSLAGINSAEAFF
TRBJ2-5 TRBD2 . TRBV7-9 TGTGCCAGCAGCTTAGCGCTGGGCGGGGGGGCCGTGCAGTACTTC CASSLALGGGAVQYF
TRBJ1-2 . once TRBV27 TGTGCCAGCAGTCAACTTCCTGCCACAGAGAACCCTAACTATGGCTACACCTTC CASSQLPATENPNYGYTF
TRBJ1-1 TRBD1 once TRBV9 TGTGCCAGCAGCGCCTACAGGGGTGGCGACACTGAAGCTTTCTTT CASSAYRGGDTEAFF
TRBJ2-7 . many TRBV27 TGTGCCAGCAGTCGCACCTCAGACAGTCACAACGAGCAGTACTTC CASSRTSDSHNEQYF
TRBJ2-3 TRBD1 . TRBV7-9 TGTGCCAGCAGCTTGGGACAGTACACAGATACGCAGTATTTT CASSLGQYTDTQYF
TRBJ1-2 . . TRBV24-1 TGTGCCACCAGTGATTCCAGCGGGACGTACTATGGCTACACCTTC CATSDSSGTYYGYTF
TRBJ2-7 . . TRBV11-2 TGTGCCAGCAGCTTAGACCGCTCCTACGAGCAGTACTTC CASSLDRSYEQYF
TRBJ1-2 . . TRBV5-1 TGCGCCAGCAGTATAGAGGCTATTAACTATGGCTACACCTTC CASSIEAINYGYTF
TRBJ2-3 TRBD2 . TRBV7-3 TGTGCCAGCAGCGTAGGGACTAGCGGGGAATACACAGATACGCAGTATTTT CASSVGTSGEYTDTQYF
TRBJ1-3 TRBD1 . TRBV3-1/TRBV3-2 TGTGCCAGCAGCACAGGGGTCGGGGCCTTCTCTGGAAACACCATATATTTT CASSTGVGAFSGNTIYF